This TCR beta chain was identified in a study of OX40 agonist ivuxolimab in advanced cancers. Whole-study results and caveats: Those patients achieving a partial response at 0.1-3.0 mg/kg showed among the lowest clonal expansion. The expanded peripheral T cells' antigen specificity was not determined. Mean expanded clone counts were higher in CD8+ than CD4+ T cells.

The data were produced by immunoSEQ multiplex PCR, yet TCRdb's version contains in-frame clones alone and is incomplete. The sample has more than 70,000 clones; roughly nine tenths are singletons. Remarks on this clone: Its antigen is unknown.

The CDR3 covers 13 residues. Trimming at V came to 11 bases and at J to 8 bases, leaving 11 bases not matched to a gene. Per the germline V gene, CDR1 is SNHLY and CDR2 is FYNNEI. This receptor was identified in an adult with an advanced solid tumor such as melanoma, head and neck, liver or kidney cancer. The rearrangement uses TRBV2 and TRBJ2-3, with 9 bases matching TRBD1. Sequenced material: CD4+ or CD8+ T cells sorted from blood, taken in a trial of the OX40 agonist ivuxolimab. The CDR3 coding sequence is TGTGCCGGCCAGGGACAGGGTCAGGGTACGCAGTATTTT. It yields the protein CAGQGQGQGTQYF.